Presented here are 12 T cell receptor beta chains from one specimen sequenced in a study of beta chain features in type 1 diabetes. cDNA synthesis used the whole RNA isolate, giving expressed TCRB sequences. Data came from immunoSEQ multiplex PCR; TCRdb stores just in-frame clones and leaves some out. The sample contains some 360,000 clones, 9.5% to 10% of which appear only once. General study findings and limits: Among patients with Type 1 diabetes, TCRB CDR3s were moderately but significantly shorter in every one of the four CD4+ subsets.

What these receptors recognize is not known. The sequencing sample was made of central memory CD4+ T cells from blood. These TCRs come from a young man with type 1 diabetes.

The chain carries TRBV7-6 and TRBJ2-3; perhaps TRBD2 as D (6 bases). The CDR3 is made up of 15 amino acids. Germline-derived CDR1 and CDR2 are SGHVS and FNYEAQ. V lost 5 bases and J 2 bases, leaving 14 bases between the germline ends. The DNA of the CDR3 is TGTGCCAGCAGCCCGGGCGGGGCCTCCACAGATACGCAGTATTTT. It codes for CASSPGGASTDTQYF. Full variable domain (remainder filled in from reference TRBV7-6 and TRBJ2-3): GAGVSQSPRYKVTKRGQDVALRCDPISGHVSLYWYRQALGQGPEFLTYFNYEAQQDKSGLPNDRFSAERPEGSISTLTIQRTEQRDSAMYRCASSPGGASTDTQYFGPGTRLTVL.

Ten or more counts support this clone. This rearrangement joins TRBV18 to TRBJ2-7, with D maybe TRBD2 (5 bases). Trimming took 4 bases from V and 5 from J, leaving 12 bases between them. Germline V gives CDR1 KGHSH, CDR2 LQKENI. The CDR3 has 13 amino acids. CDR3 nucleotide sequence: TGTGCCAGCTCACGTCCGGGAACGGACGAGCAGTACTTC. Protein sequence: CASSRPGTDEQYF.

This clone was observed at least ten times. The CDR3 nucleotides read TGTGCCAGCACCTGGGACAGGTCCGGGGAGCAGTACTTC. Translating gives CASTWDRSGEQYF. This chain uses TRBV6-1 with TRBJ2-7, with TRBD1 identical over 8 bases. The V and J ends lost 7 bases and 7 bases, in that order; junction bases with no gene match: 9. The CDR3 is 13 residues long. CDR1 MNHNS and CDR2 SASEGT come from the germline V gene.

V gene TRBV7-2 combines with J gene TRBJ2-1, with 10 nucleotides matching TRBD2. This CDR3 spans 16 amino acids. CDR1 SGHTA and CDR2 FQGNSA come from the germline V gene. The V and J ends lost 3 bases and 7 bases, in that order; junction bases with no gene match: 9. CDR3 protein: CASSLPPGLASNEQFF. The CDR3 DNA is TGTGCCAGCAGCTTGCCCCCGGGACTAGCGTCGAATGAGCAGTTCTTC.

In this sample, this clone turned up a few times. This chain connects TRBV11-2 to TRBJ2-3; 8 bases map to TRBD1. Trimming at V came to 2 bases and at J to 3 bases, leaving 4 bases not matched to a gene. Germline V lookup: CDR1 SGHAT, CDR2 FQNNGV. This CDR3 has 15 amino acids. CDR3 in DNA: TGTGCCAGCAGCTTACTTCAGGGGGCTACAGATACGCAGTATTTT. Translating it yields CASSLLQGATDTQYF.

This clone showed up just once. The chain uses TRBV4-2 and TRBJ2-5; TRBD1 is a possible D gene (5 bases). The J call is uncertain, as TRBJ2-7 better fits the DNA end. The CDR3 is made up of 13 amino acids. The germline V gene has CDR1 LGHNA and CDR2 YNFKEQ. The CDR3 spells CASSRDWQGEQYF. The DNA for the CDR3 is TGTGCCAGCAGCCGCGACTGGCAGGGCGAGCAGTACTTC.

This clone was recorded a few times. With only one base between it and a far larger clone, this is likely a read error. The V and J genes are TRBV30 and TRBJ1-5; D is uncertain. Per germline, CDR1 GTSNPN and CDR2 SVGIG (reference sequence). This CDR3 is 13 amino acids long. V lost 2 bases and J 4 bases, leaving 9 bases between the germline ends. CDR3 nucleotide sequence: TGTGCCTGGAGTTGGATGGGGAATCAGCCCCAGCATTTT. This encodes CAWSWMGNQPQHF.

The rearrangement uses TRBV6-1 and TRBJ2-7; TRBD2 is a possible D gene (6 bases). Germline V gene sequence: CDR1 MNHNS, CDR2 SASEGT. Trimming took 3 bases from V and 4 from J, leaving 13 bases between them. The length of the CDR3 is 14 residues. CDR3 amino acids: CASSEGLSLYEQYF. CDR3 DNA: TGTGCCAGCAGTGAGGGACTGTCCCTATACGAGCAGTACTTC.

This clone occurred many times. The chain recombines TRBV7-9 with TRBJ2-5, with D maybe TRBD1 (6 bases). The V end was cut by 5 bases, the J end by 6 bases, with 19 bases between. CDR3 length: 15 amino acids. Per the germline V gene, CDR1 is SEHNR and CDR2 is FQNEAQ (reference sequence). In DNA form, the CDR3 reads TGTGCCAGCAGCCCCAGGGGCGGCGAGCGGAAGACCCAGTACTTC. Protein sequence: CASSPRGGERKTQYF. Full variable domain (outside the CDR3, taken from reference TRBV7-9 and TRBJ2-5): DTGVSQNPRHKITKRGQNVTFRCDPISEHNRLYWYRQTLGQGPEFLTYFQNEAQLEKSRLLSDRFSAERPKGSFSTLEIQRTEQGDSAMYLCASSPRGGERKTQYFGPGTRLLVL.

J is TRBJ2-7 and V is TRBV28, with TRBD2 as a possible D gene (5 bases). V lost 3 bases and J 0 bases, leaving 15 bases between the germline ends. This CDR3 is 16 amino acids long. CDR1 and CDR2 from the germline V gene are MDHEN and SYDVKM. CDR3 residues: CASSFPPYGGSYEQYF. CDR3 DNA sequence: TGTGCCAGCAGTTTCCCCCCTTATGGAGGCTCCTACGAGCAGTACTTC.

V usage is TRBV7-3 and J usage is TRBJ1-1; 8 bases fit TRBD1. The J segment lost 4 bases and the V segment lost 5 bases, leaving 9 bases of the junction unmatched. Germline-derived CDR1 and CDR2 are SGHTA and FQGTGA. This CDR3 contains 15 residues. The CDR3 region is CASSILQGEVTEAFF. In nucleotides, the CDR3 is TGTGCCAGCAGCATCCTACAGGGGGAGGTCACTGAAGCTTTCTTT.

The chain combines TRBV9 with TRBJ2-7; possible D gene TRBD2, 6 bases. The V gene lost 2 bases and the J gene lost 3 bases, with 15 bases spanning the gap. Germline CDR1 is SGDLS and CDR2 is YYNGEE. CDR3 length: 15 amino acids. The CDR3 sequence is CASSVGTGTHYEQYF. The CDR3, as DNA: TGTGCCAGCAGCGTGGGGACCGGGACTCACTACGAGCAGTACTTC.